This T cell receptor beta chain was sequenced for a study of cytomegalovirus exposure and HLA in healthy donors. 60 Vbeta and 13 Jbeta primers were used in PCR. Produced via immunoSEQ multiplex PCR; TCRdb's table is partial and in-frame only. The data show 180,000 or so clones, approximately 80% seen once. The CDR3 is made up of 15 amino acids. CDR1 and CDR2 from the germline V gene are SGHKS and YYEKEE (reference sequence). The V gene lost 0 bases and the J gene lost 0 bases, with 10 bases spanning the gap. The TCR originated in a girl aged 5 to 17 in good health and CMV-seropositive. The sequenced material came from PBMCs. The chain couples TRBV5-5 to TRBJ2-7; D gene unclear. The CDR3 DNA is TGTGCCAGCAGCTTGGTCCCTTCCAGCTCCTACGAGCAGTACTTC. Its protein is CASSLVPSSSYEQYF.